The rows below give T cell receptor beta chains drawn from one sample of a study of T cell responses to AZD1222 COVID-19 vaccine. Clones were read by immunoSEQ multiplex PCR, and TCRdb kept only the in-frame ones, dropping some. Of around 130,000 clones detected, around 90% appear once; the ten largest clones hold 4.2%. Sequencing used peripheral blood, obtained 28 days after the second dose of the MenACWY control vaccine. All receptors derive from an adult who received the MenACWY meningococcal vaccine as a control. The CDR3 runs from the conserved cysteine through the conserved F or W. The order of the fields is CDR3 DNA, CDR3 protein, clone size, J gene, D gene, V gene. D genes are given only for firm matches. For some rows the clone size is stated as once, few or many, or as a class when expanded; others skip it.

TGTGCCAGAAGCTTGGGAGGGGGGCGAAATGTGATCTACTATGGCTACACCTTC | CARSLGGGRNVIYYGYTF | - | TRBJ1-2 | - | TRBV5-3
TGTGCCAGCAGCGTAGATCTGGGGGCGAGGTCTGGAAACACCATATATTTT | CASSVDLGARSGNTIYF | - | TRBJ1-3 | - | TRBV9
TGTGCCAGCAGGTTGACAGGGGCGCTTCAGTACTTC | CASRLTGALQYF | - | TRBJ2-4 | TRBD1 | TRBV2
TGTGCCAGCAGCTTAGACCCCTCCCCCCCCTACAATGAGCAGTTCTTC | CASSLDPSPPYNEQFF | - | TRBJ2-1 | - | TRBV7-6
TGTGCCAGCAGTTACCTCGGGAGCCCCTACGAGCAGTACTTC | CASSYLGSPYEQYF | - | TRBJ2-7 | - | TRBV6-2/TRBV6-3
TGTGCCAGCAGTGGGCAAGGGAGGAGGAACACTGAAGCTTTCTTT | CASSGQGRRNTEAFF | - | TRBJ1-1 | - | TRBV2
TGCGCCAGCAGCTTGACACAGGGGGCTGGAGGCTACACCTTC | CASSLTQGAGGYTF | - | TRBJ1-2 | TRBD1 | TRBV5-1
TGTGCCAGCTCACCAGGGACTGAACTAACAGATACGCAGTATTTT | CASSPGTELTDTQYF | - | TRBJ2-3 | - | TRBV18
TGTGCCACCAGCAGAGATGGAGCGGGCGGCCAGTTCTTC | CATSRDGAGGQFF | - | TRBJ2-1 | - | TRBV15
TGTGCCAGTCGGCCGCTTGCCAAAAACATTCAGTACTTC | CASRPLAKNIQYF | - | TRBJ2-4 | - | TRBV6-5
TGTGCCAGCATAACGGGGTTGAGCACAGATACGCAGTATTTT | CASITGLSTDTQYF | - | TRBJ2-3 | - | TRBV7-8
TGTGCCAGCACCAATACCGGGACAGTAAGCAATCAGCCCCAGCATTTT | CASTNTGTVSNQPQHF | - | TRBJ1-5 | TRBD1 | TRBV28
TGTGCCAGCAGCTTGAACAGGGGCAACACCATATATTTT | CASSLNRGNTIYF | - | TRBJ1-3 | TRBD1 | TRBV5-6
TGCAGTGCTACGCGGGGATACGAGCAGTACTTC | CSATRGYEQYF | - | TRBJ2-7 | - | TRBV20-1
TGTGCCAGCAGCGTGGGGGGGTTCGGAAACACCATATATTTT | CASSVGGFGNTIYF | - | TRBJ1-3 | - | TRBV9
TGTGCCAGCAGCCAAGGGGTACGCGGTGGCACAGATACGCAGTATTTT | CASSQGVRGGTDTQYF | once | TRBJ2-3 | - | TRBV3-1/TRBV3-2
TGTGCCGTGGGGCAGTTCGATGCACCCCTCCACTTT | CAVGQFDAPLHF | - | TRBJ1-6 | - | TRBV25-1
TGTGCCAGCACCCTCCAGGGTCTTAATTCACCCCTCCACTTT | CASTLQGLNSPLHF | - | TRBJ1-6 | - | TRBV5-6
TGTGCCAGCAGCCCTCAACAGGGGACTGAAGCTTTCTTT | CASSPQQGTEAFF | - | TRBJ1-1 | TRBD1 | TRBV3-1/TRBV3-2
TGTGCCAGCAGCTTAGAGCCTATATGGGGGCGACAGGGTCTCATTGAAAAACTGTTTTTT | CASSLEPIWGRQGLIEKLFF | - | TRBJ1-4 | TRBD1 | TRBV11-3
TGCGCCAGCAGTGATGGGCAGCTGAACACTGAAGCTTTCTTT | CASSDGQLNTEAFF | - | TRBJ1-1 | - | TRBV10-2
TGCAGCGTTGCCACAGGGAGTGGAGATACGCAGTATTTT | CSVATGSGDTQYF | - | TRBJ2-3 | - | TRBV29-1
TGTGCCAGCAGTTACTCGGGACAGAGCCTTCGCTATGGCTACACCTTC | CASSYSGQSLRYGYTF | - | TRBJ1-2 | TRBD1 | TRBV6-5
TGTGCCAGCAGCTTCGGTTCTGGGCCCCAATACGAGCAGTACTTC | CASSFGSGPQYEQYF | - | TRBJ2-7 | - | TRBV7-9
TGTGCCAGCAGTGCTTGGGGGGACTCCTACAATGAGCAGTTCTTC | CASSAWGDSYNEQFF | - | TRBJ2-1 | - | TRBV2
TGTGCCAGCAGCCCCCGAGGGGAGACCCAGTACTTC | CASSPRGETQYF | - | TRBJ2-5 | - | TRBV3-1/TRBV3-2
TGCAGCGTTTACCTAGCTAACTACAATGAGCAGTTCTTC | CSVYLANYNEQFF | - | TRBJ2-1 | - | TRBV29-1
TGTGCCAGCAGTGAAGCGCTTCGGGCCAGCCCGGCGGTCTCTGGAAACACCATATATTTT | CASSEALRASPAVSGNTIYF | - | TRBJ1-3 | - | TRBV2
TGTGCCAGCAGTTTTAGTCAGGGGGGCTATGGCTACACCTTC | CASSFSQGGYGYTF | - | TRBJ1-2 | TRBD1 | TRBV28
TGTGCCAGCAGTTCCCAGGGACGGCACAATCAGCCCCAGCATTTT | CASSSQGRHNQPQHF | - | TRBJ1-5 | - | TRBV6-6
TGCGCCAGCAGCTTGGCTCGGACGGACACTGAAGCTTTCTTT | CASSLARTDTEAFF | few | TRBJ1-1 | - | TRBV5-1
TGTGCCAGCAGCCAAGAACTGGGGGTACTTCAGCCCCAGCATTTT | CASSQELGVLQPQHF | - | TRBJ1-5 | - | TRBV3-1/TRBV3-2
TGTGCCAGCAGTTGGACAGTAACTAATGAAAAACTGTTTTTT | CASSWTVTNEKLFF | - | TRBJ1-4 | - | TRBV6-5
TGTGCCAGCAGTTTATCAGGGCGGGCTGAAGCTTTCTTT | CASSLSGRAEAFF | - | TRBJ1-1 | - | TRBV28
TGTGCCAGTAGTGTCGGCGGGGGAGCCAAAAACATTCAGTACTTC | CASSVGGGAKNIQYF | - | TRBJ2-4 | TRBD2 | TRBV19
TGTGCCAGCAGTGGTGGGGTTGGGGCCACCTCGGGCTCCTATAATTCACCCCTCCACTTT | CASSGGVGATSGSYNSPLHF | - | TRBJ1-6 | - | TRBV27
TGTGCCAGCAGCCCTACCGGGACACAACAAGAGACCCAGTACTTC | CASSPTGTQQETQYF | - | TRBJ2-5 | - | TRBV3-1/TRBV3-2
TGTGCCAGCAGTTTTAAGGGAGACACTGAAGCTTTCTTT | CASSFKGDTEAFF | - | TRBJ1-1 | - | TRBV28
TGTGCCAGCAGCGTAGCTACGGGGGCAGGGGTTCAAGAGACCCAGTACTTC | CASSVATGAGVQETQYF | - | TRBJ2-5 | - | TRBV9
TGCAGCGTTGAAGTCCTGTCAGCAACTAATGAAAAACTGTTTTTT | CSVEVLSATNEKLFF | - | TRBJ1-4 | - | TRBV29-1
TGTGCCAGCAGCCAACCTAGCGGGGCGTGGAACACCGGGGAGCTGTTTTTT | CASSQPSGAWNTGELFF | - | TRBJ2-2 | TRBD2 | TRBV14
TGTGCCAGCAGCCAAATAGGTCGGACAGGGCAAGAGACCCAGTACTTC | CASSQIGRTGQETQYF | - | TRBJ2-5 | TRBD1 | TRBV3-1/TRBV3-2
TGTGCCAGCTCACCACTGTTAGGGGACACCGGGGAGCTGTTTTTT | CASSPLLGDTGELFF | - | TRBJ2-2 | - | TRBV18
TGTGCCAGCAGCTTGGTTCAGCCCCAGCATTTT | CASSLVQPQHF | once | TRBJ1-5 | - | TRBV5-8
TGTGCCAGCAAACCCCCCTGGGGAAACTATGGCTACACCTTC | CASKPPWGNYGYTF | - | TRBJ1-2 | - | TRBV28
TGTGCCAGCTCACCATCCGGGAGCTTAAATGAAAAACTGTTTTTT | CASSPSGSLNEKLFF | - | TRBJ1-4 | - | TRBV18
TGTGCCAGCAGTGATCAAGATGCTTTCTTT | CASSDQDAFF | - | TRBJ1-1 | - | TRBV2
TGCGCCAGCAGCCAAGAATACACCGGGGAGCTGTTTTTT | CASSQEYTGELFF | once | TRBJ2-2 | - | TRBV4-1
TGTGCCAGCGGCCTGGGGGGACCCAACACTGAAGCTTTCTTT | CASGLGGPNTEAFF | - | TRBJ1-1 | - | TRBV28
TGTGCCAGCAGCCAAAGTATGGAATCACCCCTCCACTTT | CASSQSMESPLHF | once | TRBJ1-6 | - | TRBV3-1/TRBV3-2
TGTGCCAGCAGCTTAGTAGGGGGCAGGCAGCCCCAGCATTTT | CASSLVGGRQPQHF | - | TRBJ1-5 | TRBD1 | TRBV11-2
TGTGCCAGTAAAGGCTCCTCTGGAGGGTTGAACACCATATATTTT | CASKGSSGGLNTIYF | - | TRBJ1-3 | - | TRBV19
TGTGCCAGCGGAGTTTACGGTCAGCCCCAGCATTTT | CASGVYGQPQHF | - | TRBJ1-5 | - | TRBV28
TGTGCCAGCAGCGATGACAGGGCCCGAGGCTACGAGCAGTACTTC | CASSDDRARGYEQYF | - | TRBJ2-7 | TRBD1 | TRBV2
TGTGCCAGCAGCTGGACTCCTGGAAACACCATATATTTT | CASSWTPGNTIYF | - | TRBJ1-3 | - | TRBV6-5
TGTGCCAGCAGTCCCTGGGGCAGGGGGGCAAACGAGCAGTACTTC | CASSPWGRGANEQYF | - | TRBJ2-7 | - | TRBV27
TGTGCCACCAGCAGAGTACGAGGAAGCTCCTACGAGCAGTACTTC | CATSRVRGSSYEQYF | - | TRBJ2-7 | - | TRBV15
TGTGCCAGCAGTTTGGTCAGGTACGCTGGCTACACCTTC | CASSLVRYAGYTF | - | TRBJ1-2 | - | TRBV12-3/TRBV12-4
TGTGCCAGCAGTCAGGGACAGGGAAGCCCGACCGCAGATACGCAGTATTTT | CASSQGQGSPTADTQYF | - | TRBJ2-3 | TRBD1 | TRBV7-7